Listed here are 10 T cell receptor beta chains from one sample, sequenced in a study of human T cells and chemical hapten exposure (dated by TCRdb to the early 2020s). The method was RACE. The data were produced on a NextSeq 500. TCRdb applied fastp at Q25 and MiXCR to the public reads, then kept only in-frame beta chains. Every CDR3 protein is listed once, alongside the most common genes and DNA of its rows. For this sample the table gives roughly 100,000 distinct CDR3 sequences, of which less than 14% were detected only once. Clones ranked in the top ten supply around 3.1% of the sample. This specimen's time point label, interpreted: pre-sensitization, week 0. Sample treatment or condition, as interpreted from the label and publication: therapeutic diphenylcyclopropenone sensitization with weekly scalp DPC. The starting material was whole blood, obtained in connection with sensitization to the hapten diphenylcyclopropenone (DPC). Receptors originate from a woman in her sixties with alopecia areata. Some clones in this sample may be carry-over from other donors' samples.

This clonotype showed up just a few times. The CDR3 DNA is TGCGCCAGCAGCCCCGGGACTAGCGGGGCCAGCTCCTACAATGAGCAGTTCTTC. It translates to CASSPGTSGASSYNEQFF. The chain is built from TRBV5-1 and TRBJ2-1; 13 nucleotides align to TRBD2. This CDR3 region has 18 residues. V trimming: 4 bases; J trimming: 0 bases; junction bases outside the gene matches: 7. From germline, CDR1 is SGHRS and CDR2 YFSETQ.

This clonotype was detected a few times. The gene calls are TRBV30 and TRBJ1-5, with D possibly TRBD1 on 6 matching bases. This CDR3 region has 13 residues. V was trimmed by 7 bases and J by 5 bases, leaving 15 bases between them. Per the germline V gene, CDR1 is GTSNPN and CDR2 is SVGIG (reference sequence). The CDR3 protein is CASGGPFDQPQHF. The CDR3 nucleotides read TGTGCCTCCGGGGGGCCGTTCGATCAGCCCCAGCATTTT.

This clonotype has at least ten counts. This chain's CDR3 is CSARRGLAGHEQYF. The CDR3 nucleotides are TGCAGTGCTAGGAGAGGACTAGCGGGCCACGAGCAGTACTTC. This chain connects TRBV20-1 to TRBJ2-7, with 11 bases that match TRBD2. J was trimmed by 5 bases and V by 3 bases; bases with no gene match: 6. Germline V gene data show CDR1 as DFQATT and CDR2 as SNEGSKA (reference sequence). CDR3 length: 14 amino acids.

This clonotype was picked up many times. At one end the junction does not follow the germline gene, possibly because of a read error. This chain uses TRBV7-8 with TRBJ1-3; TRBD1 matches at 7 bases. Germline V gene data show CDR1 as SGHVS and CDR2 as FQNEAQ. CDR3 length: 17 residues. CDR3 sequence: CASSLTAGGRSENTIYF. The CDR3 DNA reads as TGTGCCAGCAGCTTAACCGCAGGGGGAAGATCTGAAAACACCATATATTTT. The variable domain in full, completed from reference TRBV7-8 and TRBJ1-3, reads GAGVSQSPRYKVAKRGQDVALRCDPISGHVSLFWYQQALGQGPEFLTYFQNEAQLDKSGLPSDRFFAERPEGSVSTLKIQRTQQEDSAVYLCASSLTAGGRSENTIYFGEGSWLTVV.

V and J are TRBV7-9 and TRBJ1-6, with no clear D. Germline CDR1 SEHNR, CDR2 FQNEAQ (reference sequence). The length of the CDR3 is 14 residues. Trimming took 4 bases from V and 1 from J, leaving 5 bases between them. The CDR3 loop is CASSSTSYNSPLHF. CDR3 nucleotide sequence: TGTGCCAGCAGCTCGACATCCTATAATTCACCCCTCCACTTT.

This clonotype was picked up a small number of times. The chain uses TRBV7-9 and TRBJ1-2; 7 nucleotides agree with TRBD1. Unmatched junction bases numbered 14, after V lost 9 bases and J lost 7 bases. CDR3 length equals 14 residues. CDR1 is SEHNR, CDR2 FQNEAQ, per germline (reference sequence). This CDR3 is CARRDSLGVGGYTF. The CDR3 DNA follows: TGTGCCAGAAGGGACAGCTTAGGAGTTGGTGGCTACACCTTC.

This clonotype has only a few counts. The chain employs TRBV29-1 and TRBJ2-7, with 8 bases identical to TRBD1. Per germline, CDR1 SQVTM and CDR2 ANQGSEA. The CDR3 totals 13 residues. V lost 7 bases and J lost 1; bases outside the gene matches: 6. CDR3 sequence (DNA): TGCAGCGAGGACAGGGCGAATTCCTACGAGCAGTACTTC. It yields the protein CSEDRANSYEQYF.

The chain recombines TRBV6-6 with TRBJ2-5; possibly TRBD2 for D (6 bases). The V gene lost 6 bases and the J gene lost 5 bases, with 13 bases spanning the gap. The CDR3 consists of 13 residues. Germline CDR1 reads MNHNY; CDR2 reads SVGAGI (reference sequence). CDR3 amino acids: CASSFRGKETQYF. In DNA, the CDR3 is TGTGCCAGCAGCTTCCGGGGGAAGGAGACCCAGTACTTC.

The table lists this clonotype with many counts. The rearrangement joins TRBV11-1 to TRBJ2-3; maybe TRBD2 (5 bases). V lost 7 bases to trimming and J lost 3 bases, with 14 bases between them. From germline, CDR1 is SGHAT and CDR2 FQDESV (reference sequence). The CDR3 has 14 amino acids. The CDR3 sequence: CASTLTRGTDTQYF. The DNA for the CDR3 is TGTGCCAGCACCCTAACCCGCGGGACAGATACGCAGTATTTT.

Concerning this clonotype: A single base separates this from a much larger clone, so it may be a read error. The J gene is TRBJ2-1, the V gene TRBV7-2, with 8 bases lining up with TRBD2. The CDR3 is made up of 15 amino acids. The V and J ends lost 4 bases and 7 bases, in that order; junction bases with no gene match: 9. Germline-derived CDR1 and CDR2 are SGHTA and FQGNSA. CDR3 DNA sequence: TGTGCCAGCAGCTACAAACGGGGGGGCCGGAATGAGCAGTTCTTC. Protein: CASSYKRGGRNEQFF.